This T cell receptor (beta chain) was profiled in a study of blood T cell repertoires in COVID-19. Assay used: immunoSEQ multiplex PCR; TCRdb lists only in-frame clones, some missing. In the table there are approximately 350,000 clones, around 86% of which are singletons. The J segment lost 0 bases and the V segment lost 4 bases, leaving 15 bases of the junction unmatched. This CDR3 spans 18 amino acids. The germline gives CDR1 SGDLS, CDR2 YYNGEE. Recruits, aged roughly 18 to 89 years, lived in about two dozen US areas. Participant-given clinical history determined each cohort assignment. The TCR sequence derives from a woman aged 45-60 years who had recovered from COVID-19. This chain joins TRBV9 and TRBJ1-2; 7 bases align to TRBD1. The sequenced sample was PBMCs or T cells enriched from blood (not recorded which). The CDR3 DNA follows: TGTGCCAGCAGCAGAACTCCGGGACAGCCGATTACTAACTATGGCTACACCTTC. Translated: CASSRTPGQPITNYGYTF. Looking up the rest from reference TRBV9 and TRBJ1-2 gives the full variable domain: DSGVTQTPKHLITATGQRVTLRCSPRSGDLSVYWYQQSLDQGLQFLIQYYNGEERAKGNILERFSAQQFPDLHSELNLSSLELGDSALYFCASSRTPGQPITNYGYTFGSGTRLTVV.